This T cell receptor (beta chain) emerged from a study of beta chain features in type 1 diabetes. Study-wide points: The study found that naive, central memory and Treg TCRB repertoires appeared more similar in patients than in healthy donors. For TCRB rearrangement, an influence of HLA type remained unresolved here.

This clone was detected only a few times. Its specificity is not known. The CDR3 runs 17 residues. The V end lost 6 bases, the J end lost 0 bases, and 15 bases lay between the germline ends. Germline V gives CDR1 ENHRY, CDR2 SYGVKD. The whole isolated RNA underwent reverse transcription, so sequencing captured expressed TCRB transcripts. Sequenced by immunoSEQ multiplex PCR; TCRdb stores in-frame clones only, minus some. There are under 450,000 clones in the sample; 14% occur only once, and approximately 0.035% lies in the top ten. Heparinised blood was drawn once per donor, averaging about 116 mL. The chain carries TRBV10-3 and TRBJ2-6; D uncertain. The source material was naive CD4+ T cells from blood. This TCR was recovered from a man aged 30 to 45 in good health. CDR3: CAIREQITNSGANVLTF. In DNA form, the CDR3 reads TGTGCCATCAGGGAACAGATTACCAACTCTGGGGCCAACGTCCTGACTTTC.